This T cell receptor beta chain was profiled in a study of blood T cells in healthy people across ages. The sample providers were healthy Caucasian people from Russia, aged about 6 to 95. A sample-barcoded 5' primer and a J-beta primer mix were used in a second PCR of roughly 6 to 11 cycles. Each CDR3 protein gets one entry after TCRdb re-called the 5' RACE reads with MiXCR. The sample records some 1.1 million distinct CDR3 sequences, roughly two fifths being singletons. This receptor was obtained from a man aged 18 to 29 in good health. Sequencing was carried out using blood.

The CDR3 is CASSQDRRTLAQYF. As DNA, the CDR3 is TGCGCCAGCAGCCAAGATCGACGGACGCTCGCGCAGTATTTT. The chain carries TRBV4-3 and TRBJ2-3; no clear D gene. The germline CDR1 and CDR2 sequences are LGHNA and YSLEER. Between the trimmed V and J ends, which lost 0 bases and 10 bases, there was a span of 14 bases. The CDR3 is 14 residues long.